Sequencing of this TCR beta chain was carried out in a study of blood T cell repertoires in COVID-19. Study at large: The United States, Italy and Spain provided the acute and convalescent COVID-19 samples. PBMCs, B-cell-depleted T cells, or T cells were the source of the cDNA or gDNA that made up the material.

The method was immunoSEQ multiplex PCR; TCRdb's version includes in-frame clones alone and lacks a portion of them. Of 310,000 or so clones listed, about 83% were seen once; the top ten hold approximately 1.3%. Input material: peripheral blood. This sequence was found in a woman between 50 and 59 years old with acute or convalescent COVID-19.

This chain's CDR3 is CASNMMGQTNTEAFF. In DNA, the CDR3 is TGTGCCAGCAACATGATGGGACAGACGAACACTGAAGCTTTCTTT. The chain couples TRBV5-4 to TRBJ1-1; TRBD1 agrees at 7 bases. Trimming cost V 6 bases and J 1 base; bases outside gene matches: 9. The CDR3 consists of 15 residues. The germline CDR1 and CDR2 sequences are SGHNT and YYREEE (reference sequence).